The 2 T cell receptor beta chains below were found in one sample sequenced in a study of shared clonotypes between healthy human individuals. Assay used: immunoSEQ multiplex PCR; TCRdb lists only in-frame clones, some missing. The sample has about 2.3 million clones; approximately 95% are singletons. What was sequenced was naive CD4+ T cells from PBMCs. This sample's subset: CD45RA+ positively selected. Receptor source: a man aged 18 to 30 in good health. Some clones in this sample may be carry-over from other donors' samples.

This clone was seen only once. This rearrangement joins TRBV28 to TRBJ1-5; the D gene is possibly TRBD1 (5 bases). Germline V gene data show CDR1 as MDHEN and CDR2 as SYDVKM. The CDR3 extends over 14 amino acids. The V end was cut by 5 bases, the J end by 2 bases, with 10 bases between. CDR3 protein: CASSGGGGNQPQHF. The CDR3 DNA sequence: TGTGCCAGCAGTGGGGGAGGGGGCAATCAGCCCCAGCATTTT.

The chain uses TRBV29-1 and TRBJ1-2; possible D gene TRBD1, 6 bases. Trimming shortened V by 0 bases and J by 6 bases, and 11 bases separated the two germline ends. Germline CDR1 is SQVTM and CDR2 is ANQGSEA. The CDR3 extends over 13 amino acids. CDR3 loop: CSVEDPGGHGYTF. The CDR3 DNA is TGCAGCGTTGAAGATCCCGGGGGCCATGGCTACACCTTC. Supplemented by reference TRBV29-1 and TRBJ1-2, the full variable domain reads SAVISQKPSRDICQRGTSLTIQCQVDSQVTMMFWYRQQPGQSLTLIATANQGSEATYESGFVIDKFPISRPNLTFSTLTVSNMSPEDSSIYLCSVEDPGGHGYTFGSGTRLTVV.